This TCR beta chain is drawn from a study of cytomegalovirus exposure and HLA in healthy donors (dated by TCRdb to 2015 to 2018). Describing the broader study: The roughly 670 repertoires of the first cohort and the 110 or so validation repertoires were produced on the same platform, according to a later analysis. The study was designed to test whether signatures of past pathogen exposure could be identified by cataloging public T cell receptors. Besides the first cohort of about 730 subjects, a separate validation cohort made up of around 120 different subjects was used. To predict cytomegalovirus infection status, the study brought together high-throughput TCR immunosequencing, statistical association of individual TCRs with disease status, and machine learning. Broader findings and caveats from the paper: The study listed over 150 TCR beta chains as associated with cytomegalovirus. According to the authors, the approach could potentially be generalized to other disease states and immunological phenotypes. Most TCR sequences were seen in very few donors, while some public TCRs were found in many individuals. In both the original and validation cohorts, the classifier was reported to diagnose cytomegalovirus status with high specificity and sensitivity. A later analysis lacked HLA typing for the validation cohort, so it scored co-occurrence in that cohort across all 120 or so repertoires. Three of the identified cytomegalovirus-associated TCR beta chains were confirmed in vitro to be specific for cytomegalovirus antigens. A later analysis found that TCRs clustered in the first cohort also tended to co-occur in the 120 or so validation repertoires, with approximately 95% of cluster scores above 0.

The donors were included in the validation cohort of 100 to 150 subjects, a group kept apart from the roughly 730-subject first cohort. The library was made by the immunoSEQ multiplex PCR assay. In the authors' own workflow: A statistical classification framework was built to diagnose cytomegalovirus status from the catalog of TCR beta chain sequences. Here the immuneACCESS table is served through TCRdb, limited to in-frame sequences with V and J called. Missing clones are a known gap in these copies; in checked studies unresolved V genes cover under half, and the rest lacks a known reason. The V and J calls and clone size were taken over from that table, and D and trimming were inferred from the DNA. This sample gives over 250,000 clones in total; around 85% of them show up just once. Together, the top ten hold 1% of the sample. The CDR3 runs 14 residues from the cysteine to the phenylalanine. Left in the record is the CDR3 DNA by itself, 42 bases read in frame from the first base. For CDR1 and CDR2, the germline V gene lists SGHAT and FQNNGV. The junction carries 14 bases between V and J, which are trimmed by 5 bases and 3 bases respectively.

A remark on this clone: Its binding antigen is unknown. No base-level quality is on record; no much larger clone is a single base apart.

Sequences were obtained from PBMCs. The rearranged chain carries TRBV11-2 and TRBJ2-7, with a weak D call of TRBD2 (6 bases match). This TCR derives from a young woman in good health and CMV-seronegative. The nucleotide sequence is given as TGTGCCAGCAGCCCCCGGGGGAGCCTCTACGAGCAGTACTTC. This codes for CASSPRGSLYEQYF.